This T cell receptor (beta chain) is from a study of beta chain features in type 1 diabetes. Overall study context: Patients were similar to healthy donors in age and gender (as well as in cell yields). Points from the study as a whole: Healthy donors had naive, central memory and Treg TCRB repertoires that appeared less similar than those seen among patients. Shorter TCRB CDR3s, moderately but significantly so, marked every one of the four CD4+ subsets in Type 1 diabetes patients. Fewer junction insertions and more nucleotide deletions appeared in type 1 diabetes patients.

Reverse transcribing all isolated RNA meant expressed TCRB transcripts were sequenced. Sequencing used immunoSEQ multiplex PCR; TCRdb keeps in-frame clones, though not all of them. The sample lists about 410,000 clones, about 14% occurring once. As to this clone: As yet, its antigen is unknown.

This CDR3 spans 14 amino acids. V was pared by 2 bases and J by 7 bases, with 12 bases between. Looked up from germline, CDR1 is KGHSH and CDR2 is LQKENI. Sequenced sample: naive CD4+ T cells from blood. The chain links TRBV18 to TRBJ2-1; TRBD2 is a possible D gene (6 bases). The receptor was isolated from a man between 25 and 39 years old in good health. The CDR3, as DNA: TGTGCCAGCTCACCAGGGGTAGCGGTGAATGAGCAGTTCTTC. Amino acids: CASSPGVAVNEQFF.